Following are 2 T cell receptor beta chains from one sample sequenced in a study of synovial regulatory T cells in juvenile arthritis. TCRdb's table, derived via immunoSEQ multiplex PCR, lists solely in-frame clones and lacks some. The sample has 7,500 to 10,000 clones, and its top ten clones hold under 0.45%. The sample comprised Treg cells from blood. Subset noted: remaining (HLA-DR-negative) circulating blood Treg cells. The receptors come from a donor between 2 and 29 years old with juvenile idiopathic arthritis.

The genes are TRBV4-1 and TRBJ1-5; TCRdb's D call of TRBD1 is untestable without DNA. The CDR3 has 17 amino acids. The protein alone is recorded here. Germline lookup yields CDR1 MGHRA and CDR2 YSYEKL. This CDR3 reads CASSQDRETYSNQPQHF.

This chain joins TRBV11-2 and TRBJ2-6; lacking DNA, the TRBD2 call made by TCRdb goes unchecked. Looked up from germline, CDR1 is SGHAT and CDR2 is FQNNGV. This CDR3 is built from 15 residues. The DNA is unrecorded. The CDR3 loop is CASSLGYSGANVLTF.